This record covers a single TCR beta chain. TCRdb re-analysed the 5' RACE reads in MiXCR, keeping a single row per CDR3 protein. The sample includes 500,000 to 600,000 distinct CDR3 sequences, 20% to 25% of them seen just once. The sample originates from a study of identical twins. Germline V gives CDR1 SGHRS, CDR2 YFSETQ. The CDR3 length is 16 residues. J gave up 2 bases and V 1 base, and 4 bases lay outside the gene matches. These same records also appear under a second study, on T cells expressing NK-cell markers.

What was sequenced was CD4+ T cells sorted from blood. The V gene is TRBV5-1, the J gene TRBJ2-3, with 10 bases lining up with TRBD2. The TCR comes from a woman between 18 and 30 years old in good health. The CDR3 DNA reads as TGCGCCAGCAGCTTGAGCCTAGCGGGGGCCACAGATACGCAGTATTTT. Translating it yields CASSLSLAGATDTQYF.